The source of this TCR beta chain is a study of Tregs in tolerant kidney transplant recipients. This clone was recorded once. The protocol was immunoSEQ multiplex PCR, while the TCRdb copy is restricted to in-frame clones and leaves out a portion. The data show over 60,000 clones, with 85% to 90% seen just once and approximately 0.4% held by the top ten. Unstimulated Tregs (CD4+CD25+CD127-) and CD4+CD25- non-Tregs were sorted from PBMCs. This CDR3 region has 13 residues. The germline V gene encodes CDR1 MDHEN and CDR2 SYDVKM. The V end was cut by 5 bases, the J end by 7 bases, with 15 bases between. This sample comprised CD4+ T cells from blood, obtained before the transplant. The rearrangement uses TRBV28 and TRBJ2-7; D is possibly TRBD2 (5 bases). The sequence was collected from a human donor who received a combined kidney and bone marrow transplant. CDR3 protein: CASSAGQLREQYF. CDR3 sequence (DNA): TGTGCCAGCAGTGCGGGCCAGCTACGAGAGCAGTACTTC.